The 8 T cell receptor beta chains given below trace back to one sample, sequenced in a study of spatial heterogeneity in lung cancer. As to time point: sample taken at primary tumor resection. TCRdb recomputed calls from the 5' RACE reads with MiXCR, one row per CDR3 protein. Among 20,000 to 30,000 distinct CDR3 sequences listed, around 4.7% were seen once. This sample comprised PBMCs, obtained at surgery. These receptor sequences come from a male donor with early-stage non-small cell lung cancer.

This clonotype was detected ten times or more. The genes are TRBV7-2 and TRBJ2-1; D unclear. The ends were cut back, 5 bases at V and 4 bases at J, with 3 bases in the middle. This CDR3 contains 11 residues. Per germline, CDR1 SGHTA and CDR2 FQGNSA. CDR3 protein: CASSRYNEQFF. The CDR3 DNA is TGTGCCAGCAGCCGATACAATGAGCAGTTCTTC. Full variable domain (rest looked up from reference TRBV7-2 and TRBJ2-1): GAGVSQSPSNKVTEKGKDVELRCDPISGHTALYWYRQSLGQGLEFLIYFQGNSAPDKSGLPSDRFSAERTGGSVSTLTIQRTQQEDSAVYLCASSRYNEQFFGPGTRLTVL.

This clonotype was picked up many times. The chain couples TRBV11-2 to TRBJ1-5; the match to TRBD1 covers 7 bases. The CDR3 totals 15 residues. Germline CDR1 reads SGHAT; CDR2 reads FQNNGV. V gave up 9 bases and J gave up 0 bases; unmatched junction bases: 8. CDR3 sequence (DNA): TGTGCCAGGACCGGACAGGCTTATAGCAATCAGCCCCAGCATTTT. Protein product: CARTGQAYSNQPQHF.

This clonotype has ten or more counts. The rearrangement links TRBV11-2 to TRBJ1-5; D unclear. This CDR3 is 13 amino acids long. Trimming shortened V by 1 base and J by 0 bases, and 1 base separated the two germline ends. The germline V gene encodes CDR1 SGHAT and CDR2 FQNNGV. CDR3 amino acids: CASSLGSNQPQHF. The CDR3 DNA reads TGTGCCAGCAGCTTAGGTAGCAATCAGCCCCAGCATTTT.

This clonotype has a count of ten or more. The rearrangement links TRBV6-6 to TRBJ2-3, with 8 bases fitting TRBD2. The CDR3 is 15 amino acids. V lost 6 bases to trimming and J lost 4 bases; unmatched junction nucleotides: 9. CDR1 and CDR2 (germline): MNHNY, SVGAGI (reference sequence). CDR3 amino acids: CASRTSGSRSDTQYF. The CDR3 nucleotides read TGTGCCAGCAGGACCAGCGGGAGCCGGTCAGATACGCAGTATTTT.

This clonotype was counted at least ten times. This rearrangement joins TRBV20-1 to TRBJ1-5; D possibly corresponds to TRBD1 (5 bases). The CDR3 sequence is 14 residues long. CDR1 is DFQATT and CDR2 is SNEGSKA in the germline V gene (reference sequence). V lost 6 bases and J lost 4, with 16 bases in between. In nucleotides, the CDR3 is TGCAGTGCGCCGACCGGGACCCCGAATCAGCCCCAGCATTTT. Amino acid sequence: CSAPTGTPNQPQHF.

This clonotype has ten or more counts. This chain links TRBV7-2 with TRBJ1-4; 8 nucleotides line up with TRBD1. CDR1 and CDR2 (germline): SGHTA, FQGNSA. V shed 5 bases and J 8 bases; nucleotides not matched to a gene: 16. The CDR3 runs to 17 residues. This CDR3 is CASSRLLLLDRAEKLFF. The CDR3 coding sequence is TGTGCCAGCAGCCGCTTATTGCTCTTGGACAGGGCGGAAAAACTGTTTTTT. Full variable domain (missing parts from reference TRBV7-2 and TRBJ1-4): GAGVSQSPSNKVTEKGKDVELRCDPISGHTALYWYRQSLGQGLEFLIYFQGNSAPDKSGLPSDRFSAERTGGSVSTLTIQRTQQEDSAVYLCASSRLLLLDRAEKLFFGSGTQLSVL.

This clonotype was seen repeatedly, ten times or more. Its ends do not fully match the called genes, so a read error is possible. The chain uses TRBV12-5 and TRBJ1-1; D not resolved. The CDR3 sequence is 12 residues long. Germline V CDR1 and CDR2: LGHNT, FRNRAP. The CDR3 coding sequence is TGTGCTAGTTGTTTCGGGTTTGAAGAAGCTTTCTTT. Its protein is CASCFGFEEAFF.

In its sample, this clonotype was seen many times. This rearrangement joins TRBV20-1 to TRBJ2-2; D is unresolved. CDR1 is DFQATT and CDR2 is SNEGSKA in the germline V gene (reference sequence). The CDR3 sequence is 13 residues long. Trimming took off 7 bases at V and 0 bases at J, with 9 bases between the two ends. The CDR3 is CSVPDANTGELFF. As DNA, the CDR3 is TGCAGTGTCCCGGACGCGAACACCGGGGAGCTGTTTTTT.